The 10 T cell receptor beta chains in this list originate from one sample, sequenced in a study of OX40 agonist ivuxolimab in advanced cancers. Method: immunoSEQ multiplex PCR; TCRdb's copy keeps in-frame clones and lacks some. The sample lists roughly 90,000 clones; roughly 89% were seen once. The starting material was CD4+ or CD8+ T cells sorted from blood, obtained in a trial of the OX40 agonist ivuxolimab. The receptors stem from an adult with an advanced solid tumor such as melanoma, head and neck, liver or kidney cancer.

The rearrangement links TRBV6-5 to TRBJ1-2; D gene ambiguous. CDR1 and CDR2 (germline): MNHEY, SVGAGI. Trimming shortened V by 8 bases and J by 4 bases, and 11 bases separated the two germline ends. CDR3 length: 12 residues. The CDR3 coding sequence is TGTGCCAGCGGGTCGGCAGTCTATGGCTACACCTTC. Translated, it gives CASGSAVYGYTF.

This chain uses TRBV6-5 with TRBJ2-7; a weak D match, TRBD2 (6 bases). The V end lost 4 bases, the J end lost 1 base, and 11 bases lay between the germline ends. Germline V gene data show CDR1 as MNHEY and CDR2 as SVGAGI. The length of the CDR3 is 14 residues. The CDR3: CASSWGEVSYEQYF. In nucleotides, the CDR3 is TGTGCCAGCAGTTGGGGGGAGGTGTCCTACGAGCAGTACTTC.

The chain employs TRBV27 and TRBJ2-6; 7 bases line up with TRBD1. Germline CDR1 MNHEY, CDR2 SMNVEV (reference sequence). The CDR3 runs 13 residues. The J segment lost 10 bases and the V segment lost 6 bases, leaving 6 bases of the junction unmatched. As DNA, the CDR3 is TGTGCCAGCAGCCATCCGACAGGGAACGTCCTGACTTTC. Its translation is CASSHPTGNVLTF.

The V and J genes are TRBV18 and TRBJ1-1; D gene uncertain. This CDR3 has 16 residues. Germline assignment: CDR1 KGHSH and CDR2 LQKENI. V shed 3 bases and J shed 6 bases, with 20 bases lying between them. Written as DNA, the CDR3 is TGTGCCAGCTCACCCAGGTTTCTTACGAGAGTCCCTGAAGCTTTCTTT. This codes for CASSPRFLTRVPEAFF.

The chain links TRBV30 to TRBJ1-4, with 9 bases lining up with TRBD1. This CDR3 spans 17 amino acids. The J segment lost 2 bases and the V segment lost 2 bases, leaving 9 bases of the junction unmatched. Per germline, CDR1 GTSNPN and CDR2 SVGIG (reference sequence). The CDR3 DNA reads TGTGCCTGGAGTTCGGACAGGGGAAGGCGTACTAATGAAAAACTGTTTTTT. This sequence encodes CAWSSDRGRRTNEKLFF.

The chain joins TRBV12-5 to TRBJ2-7; D assignment may be TRBD1 or TRBD2 (5 bases each). V lost 3 bases and J lost 2, with 8 bases in between. Germline V gives CDR1 LGHNT, CDR2 FRNRAP. The length of the CDR3 is 13 residues. The CDR3 nucleotides read TGTGCTAGTGGTTTAGGGGAGCCCTACGAGCAGTACTTC. This sequence encodes CASGLGEPYEQYF.

The chain couples TRBV7-9 to TRBJ2-5; perhaps TRBD2 as D (6 bases). TRBJ2-7 matches the DNA end more closely, so the J call is doubtful. The germline V gene encodes CDR1 SEHNR and CDR2 FQNEAQ (reference sequence). The CDR3 loop spans 16 amino acids. The CDR3 DNA sequence: TGTGCCAGCAGCTATTTCGGGACTCTGAGCTCCTACGAGCAGTACTTC. It specifies CASSYFGTLSSYEQYF.

This rearrangement joins TRBV10-2 to TRBJ2-6; D is ambiguous. Between the trimmed V and J ends, which lost 2 bases and 4 bases, there was a span of 9 bases. Per the germline V gene, CDR1 is WSHSY and CDR2 is SAAADI. CDR3 size: 15 residues. Here the CDR3 DNA reads TGCGCCAGCAGTGAGCCCGGAGCCGGGGCCAACGTCCTGACTTTC. Translated, it gives CASSEPGAGANVLTF.

CDR3 region: CASSYSTGAFYGYTF. As DNA, the CDR3 is TGTGCCAGCAGTTACTCGACGGGGGCCTTCTATGGCTACACCTTC. The chain combines TRBV6-5 with TRBJ1-2, with D tentatively TRBD1 (6 bases). The CDR3 runs to 15 residues. Germline CDR1 reads MNHEY; CDR2 reads SVGAGI. The germline V and J ends were trimmed by 0 bases and 4 bases, with 12 bases remaining between them.

The chain has TRBV29-1 and TRBJ2-5, with a tentative D call TRBD2 (5 bases). The CDR3 loop spans 13 amino acids. V lost 3 bases and J 5 bases, leaving 13 bases between the germline ends. Germline V gene sequence: CDR1 SQVTM, CDR2 ANQGSEA. DNA of the CDR3: TGCAGCGTTGATAAGCAGGACTCGGAGACCCAGTACTTC. This encodes CSVDKQDSETQYF. Full variable domain (missing parts from reference TRBV29-1 and TRBJ2-5): SAVISQKPSRDICQRGTSLTIQCQVDSQVTMMFWYRQQPGQSLTLIATANQGSEATYESGFVIDKFPISRPNLTFSTLTVSNMSPEDSSIYLCSVDKQDSETQYFGPGTRLLVL.